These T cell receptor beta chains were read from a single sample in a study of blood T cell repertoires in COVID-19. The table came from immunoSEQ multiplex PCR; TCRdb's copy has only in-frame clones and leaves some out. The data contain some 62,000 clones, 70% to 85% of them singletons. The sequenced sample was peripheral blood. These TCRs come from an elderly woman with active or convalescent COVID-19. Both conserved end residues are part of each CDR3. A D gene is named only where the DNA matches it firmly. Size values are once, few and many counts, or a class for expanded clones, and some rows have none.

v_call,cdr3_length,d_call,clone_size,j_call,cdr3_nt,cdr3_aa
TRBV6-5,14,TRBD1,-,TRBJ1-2,TGTGCCAGCAGTTACGGACAGGGGGCTTATGGCTACACCTTC,CASSYGQGAYGYTF
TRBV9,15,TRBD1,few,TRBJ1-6,TGTGCCAGCAGCGGAACCGGGACAGAGAATTCACCCCTCCACTTT,CASSGTGTENSPLHF
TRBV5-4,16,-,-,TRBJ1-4,TGTGCCAGCAGTGATGACCCAGGGGCAAGGGATGAAAAACTGTTTTTT,CASSDDPGARDEKLFF
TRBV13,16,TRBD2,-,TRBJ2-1,TGTGCCAGCAGCTTTCAAGCGGGGGAATTCTACAATGAGCAGTTCTTC,CASSFQAGEFYNEQFF
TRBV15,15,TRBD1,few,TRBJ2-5,TGTGCCACCAGCAGAGATTCGACAGGGGAAGAGACCCAGTACTTC,CATSRDSTGEETQYF
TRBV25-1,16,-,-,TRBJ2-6,TGTGCCAGCAGTGAATACGGGGATGTGGGGGCCAACGTCCTGACTTTC,CASSEYGDVGANVLTF
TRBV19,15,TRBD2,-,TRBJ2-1,TGTGCCAGTAGGACTAGCGGTCCCTCCTACAATGAGCAGTTCTTC,CASRTSGPSYNEQFF
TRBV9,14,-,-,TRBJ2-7,TGTGCCAGCAGCGCGGGGACTGCCTTGCACGAGCAGTACTTC,CASSAGTALHEQYF
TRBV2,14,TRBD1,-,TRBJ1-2,TGTGCCAGCACCTACAGGGGGCATGGGTATGGCTACACCTTC,CASTYRGHGYGYTF
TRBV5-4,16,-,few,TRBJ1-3,TGTGCCAGCAGCTCGGACAATCCTGGCTCTGGAAACACCATATATTTT,CASSSDNPGSGNTIYF
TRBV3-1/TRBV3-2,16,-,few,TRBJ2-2,TGTGCCAGCAGCCAAGGACGGGGACTTAGCACCGGGGAGCTGTTTTTT,CASSQGRGLSTGELFF
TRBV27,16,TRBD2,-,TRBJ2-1,TGTGCCAGCAGTCCTGGGACTAGCGGGCTAATCAATGAGCAGTTCTTC,CASSPGTSGLINEQFF
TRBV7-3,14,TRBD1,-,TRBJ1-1,TGTGCCAGCAGCTTAGACAGGGTTTCCACTGAAGCTTTCTTT,CASSLDRVSTEAFF
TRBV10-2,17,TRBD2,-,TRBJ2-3,TGCGCCAGCAGTGAGTCTGGTGGCGGGGGGGCCGGAGATACGCAGTATTTT,CASSESGGGGAGDTQYF
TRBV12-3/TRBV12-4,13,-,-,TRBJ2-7,TGTGCCAGCAGTTCCGACAGTTCCTACGAGCAGTACTTC,CASSSDSSYEQYF
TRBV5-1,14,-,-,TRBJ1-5,TGCGCCAGCAGCTTGGCAGGCTGGAATCAGCCCCAGCATTTT,CASSLAGWNQPQHF
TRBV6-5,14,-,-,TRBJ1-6,TGTGCCAGCAGTAACCAGGGGTCTAATTCACCCCTCCACTTT,CASSNQGSNSPLHF